The clone carrying this T cell receptor (beta chain) was seen a handful of times. This sample was taken from a study of graft-versus-host responses after intestinal transplantation. J was trimmed by 3 bases and V by 0 bases; bases with no gene match: 4. CDR1 and CDR2 (germline): SGDLS, YYNGEE. The CDR3 sequence is 15 residues long. Sequencing used immunoSEQ multiplex PCR; TCRdb keeps in-frame clones, though not all of them. Found here are 20,000 to 25,000 clones, 30% to 40% of them singletons; the top ten hold roughly 9.2%. General study results and limits: Elevated graft-versus-host to host-versus-graft clonal ratios in allografts were recorded for patients with graft-donor T cell macrochimerism. After transplant, early declines in HvG clones were associated with peak levels of circulating GvH clones.

The researchers put 200,000 CFSE-labeled responder cells into plates with 200,000 irradiated, violet-dye-labeled stimulator cells. Sample: alloreactive CD8+ T cells from a mixed lymphocyte reaction culture, taken before intestinal transplant. Subset denoted: CFSE-low proliferating T cells sorted from roughly six-day pre-transplant mixed lymphocyte reaction (GvH or HvG direction). The chain employs TRBV9 and TRBJ2-7; 9 bases match TRBD1. This TCR was recovered from a human patient who received an intestinal transplant. In DNA form, the CDR3 reads TGTGCCAGCAGCGTAGACAGGGGGCTAGACTACGAGCAGTACTTC. Translation: CASSVDRGLDYEQYF.